This T cell receptor (beta chain) emerged from a study of cytotoxic CD8 clonotypes in ibrutinib-treated CLL. Overall study findings and caveats: Rising at ibrutinib response, clonality subsequently fell back toward baseline at progression.

CDR1 and CDR2 (germline): MNHNS, SASEGT. The germline V and J ends were trimmed by 0 bases and 4 bases, with 12 bases remaining between them. The CDR3 runs 15 residues. As regards this clone: Its antigen is unidentified.

Sequencing was performed with immunoSEQ multiplex PCR; in TCRdb, only in-frame clones are kept and a portion is missing. The data contain about 160,000 clones, roughly four fifths of them singletons. The specimen was PBMCs, collected after 24 months of ibrutinib treatment. The source is a human donor with chronic lymphocytic leukemia. The rearrangement joins TRBV6-1 to TRBJ1-1; possible D gene TRBD1, 5 bases. The CDR3 loop reads CASSEAQGVPTEAFF. DNA of the CDR3: TGTGCCAGCAGTGAAGCGCAAGGGGTCCCCACTGAAGCTTTCTTT.